A selection of T cell receptor beta chains follows, all from one sample in a study of graft-versus-host responses after intestinal transplantation. Their cognate antigens are unknown. The method was immunoSEQ multiplex PCR; TCRdb's version includes in-frame clones alone and lacks a portion of them. The top ten clones hold around 0.15% of a sample with under 150,000 clones, around 90% of them seen once. This specimen consisted of unstimulated CD4+ T cells sorted from spleen or lymph node cells, obtained before intestinal transplant. Receptor source: a human donor who received an intestinal transplant. Both conserved end residues are part of each CDR3. Fields, in order: CDR3 DNA, CDR3 protein, D gene, J gene, clone size, V gene. D genes are given only for firm matches. Clone size appears in some rows only: once, few, many, or a class for an expanded clone.

TGCGCCAGCAGCTTGGCACGGCCCGGGGGCACAGATACGCAGTATTTT	CASSLARPGGTDTQYF	-	TRBJ2-3	once	TRBV5-1
TGTGCCAGCAGGAATATAGTAAACACTGAAGCTTTCTTT	CASRNIVNTEAFF	-	TRBJ1-1	-	TRBV6-5
TGCGCCAGCAGCCATCGAGGGACAGCACCCACAGATACGCAGTATTTT	CASSHRGTAPTDTQYF	TRBD1	TRBJ2-3	-	TRBV10-1
TGTGCCAGCAGCCCAGGCTTAGGGGGAATTGGATCACCCCTCCACTTT	CASSPGLGGIGSPLHF	-	TRBJ1-6	-	TRBV5-8
TGTGCCAGTAGTATAGATCGGGGGACTGAAGCTTTCTTT	CASSIDRGTEAFF	-	TRBJ1-1	-	TRBV19
TGTGCCAGCAGTTCCGGGACGGCTAGCAATCAGCCCCAGCATTTT	CASSSGTASNQPQHF	-	TRBJ1-5	-	TRBV6-1
TGTGCCAGCAGCTTAGGTCGGTCCCTTAGGCAGGGACTATACGAGCAGTACTTC	CASSLGRSLRQGLYEQYF	TRBD2	TRBJ2-7	-	TRBV11-2
TGTGCCAGCAGCTTATCGACAGCTGGGGCCAACGTCCTGACTTTC	CASSLSTAGANVLTF	-	TRBJ2-6	-	TRBV7-9
TGCGCCAGCAGCTTGGAGTTGGCGGCGACTAACAATGAGCAGTTCTTC	CASSLELAATNNEQFF	-	TRBJ2-1	-	TRBV5-1
TGTGCCAGCAACCTACGGACTAGCGGTTGGAATGAGCAGTTCTTC	CASNLRTSGWNEQFF	TRBD2	TRBJ2-1	-	TRBV6-5
TGCGCCAGCAGTGAACAAGCGGGGGGAGGAGATACGCAGTATTTT	CASSEQAGGGDTQYF	TRBD2	TRBJ2-3	-	TRBV10-1
TGTGCCAGCGAGGGGGGGAGAGGGGAGCTGTTTTTT	CASEGGRGELFF	-	TRBJ2-2	-	TRBV2
TGTGCCAGCAGTCGCCAGGGGGAGGAGCAGTACTTC	CASSRQGEEQYF	TRBD1	TRBJ2-7	-	TRBV2
TGCGCCAGCAGCTCCACTACAAACAGGGGGGACTACAATGAGCAGTTCTTC	CASSSTTNRGDYNEQFF	TRBD1	TRBJ2-1	-	TRBV4-1
TGTGCCAGCAGCCCAGCCGACCTTAATTCACCCCTCCACTTT	CASSPADLNSPLHF	-	TRBJ1-6	-	TRBV5-5
TGTGCCAGCTCCCCGTCGACGCGGGGGGGAGGTGAGACCCAGTACTTC	CASSPSTRGGGETQYF	TRBD2	TRBJ2-5	-	TRBV18
TGCGCCAGCAGCCAAGCGAAGGGCCACAGGGGTAAGGTAAACTATGGCTACACCTTC	CASSQAKGHRGKVNYGYTF	TRBD1	TRBJ1-2	once	TRBV4-1
TGCGCCAGCAGCTTGATGAGGGGGGATGGCTACACCTTC	CASSLMRGDGYTF	-	TRBJ1-2	-	TRBV5-1
TGTGCCAGCAGCTTAGGTACAGGGGACTATGGCTACACCTTC	CASSLGTGDYGYTF	TRBD1	TRBJ1-2	few	TRBV7-9
TGTGCCAGCAGTGAGGTGGCGGTCAGGCATTTT	CASSEVAVRHF	-	TRBJ2-3	-	TRBV2
TGCAGCGCGAGGGACAGGGGCTCCTACAATGAGCAGTTCTTC	CSARDRGSYNEQFF	TRBD1	TRBJ2-1	once	TRBV29-1
TGTGCCAGTACTAATACAGGGACAAGCACAGATACGCAGTATTTT	CASTNTGTSTDTQYF	-	TRBJ2-3	-	TRBV19
TGTGCCAGCTCACCAGGGCAAGAAAGGGGTGGAAAACTGTTTTTT	CASSPGQERGGKLFF	-	TRBJ1-4	-	TRBV18
TGTGCCAGCAGCGTAGGCGGGGTCCACCAAGAGACCCAGTACTTC	CASSVGGVHQETQYF	-	TRBJ2-5	-	TRBV9
TGTGCCAGCAGTTTTAGTTACCAGAGGAATGAGCAGTTCTTC	CASSFSYQRNEQFF	-	TRBJ2-1	-	TRBV27
TGTGCCAGCAGTTCCTTTTTAGGGGGGAATCAGCCCCAGCATTTT	CASSSFLGGNQPQHF	-	TRBJ1-5	-	TRBV6-5
TGTGCCAGCGCCCGACTAGCGGCTAGCTCCTACAATGAGCAGTTCTTC	CASARLAASSYNEQFF	TRBD2	TRBJ2-1	-	TRBV9
TGTGCCAGCACCTTAGGGACAGGGAGATTATACGAGCAGTACTTC	CASTLGTGRLYEQYF	-	TRBJ2-7	few	TRBV21-1